This T cell receptor (beta chain) was recorded in a study of blood T cell repertoires in COVID-19. Everyone who took part was roughly 18 to 89 years old, and they came from 24 US areas. Membership in each cohort depended on participant-reported clinical history. V lost 5 bases and J 3 bases, leaving 10 bases between the germline ends. The germline gives CDR1 SGHVS, CDR2 FNYEAQ. This CDR3 has 13 residues. Libraries were prepared by immunoSEQ multiplex PCR; TCRdb keeps only in-frame clonotypes and omits some of them. This sample has around 140,000 clones, with roughly 90% found just once. The receptor's source is a man aged 45-65 years who had recovered from COVID-19. V usage is TRBV7-6 and J usage is TRBJ1-1; D perhaps matches TRBD1 (6 bases). The material sequenced was PBMCs or T cells enriched from blood (not recorded which). CDR3 sequence (DNA): TGTGCCAGCAGCCTACAGGGATACACTGAAGCTTTCTTT. Translated: CASSLQGYTEAFF.